The clone carrying this T cell receptor (beta chain) was seen more than once but under ten times. Its antigen is currently unknown. The source of the sample is a study of cytotoxic CD8 clonotypes in ibrutinib-treated CLL. Study as a whole: On average, more than 85,000 productive rearrangements and approximately 250,000 productive templates per sample. Overall study findings and caveats: Public clonotypes, rarely seen, contracted or held steady on treatment. Sustained-remission and progressing patients diverged in sampling times. Clonality went higher at ibrutinib response and then dropped back toward baseline at progression.

Measured with immunoSEQ multiplex PCR; TCRdb has only the in-frame clones, and not every one. The sample holds 330,000 or so clones, roughly 67% seen once. CDR1 is SQVTM and CDR2 is ANQGSEA in the germline V gene. This CDR3 region has 12 residues. V lost 4 bases to trimming and J lost 5 bases, with 12 bases between them. The source of this sequence is a human donor with chronic lymphocytic leukemia. The chain is built from TRBV29-1 and TRBJ2-7, with D possibly matching TRBD2 (6 bases). This specimen was PBMCs, taken after 36 months of ibrutinib treatment. CDR3 amino acids: CSVGPGVDEQYF. DNA of the CDR3: TGCAGCGTTGGCCCGGGGGTCGACGAGCAGTACTTC.